This T cell receptor (beta chain) comes out of a study of blood T cell repertoires in COVID-19. Turning to the study itself: Specimens from acute and convalescent COVID-19 originated in the United States, Italy and Spain.

Patients of the Seattle cohort, enrolled during active infection, were followed longitudinally. V was clipped by 6 bases and J by 2 bases, with 8 bases between them. Germline lookup yields CDR1 WNHNN and CDR2 SYGVQD (reference sequence). The CDR3 covers 13 residues. Original methodology: Reference gene primer amplification in the assay estimated nucleated cell counts. Sequencing used immunoSEQ multiplex PCR; TCRdb keeps in-frame clones, though not all of them. That table furnishes V, J and clone size, whereas the DNA furnished D and trimming. The table shows around 200,000 clones, with approximately 87% occurring only once.

This clonotype was obtained from a person aged 70 to 85 with COVID-19, enrolled during active disease. V usage is TRBV10-1 and J usage is TRBJ1-5; TRBD1 might be the D (6 bases). The sample consisted of peripheral blood. For the CDR3, the DNA is TGCGCCAGCAGCAGGGGCGGCAATCAGCCCCAGCATTTT. This gives the protein CASSRGGNQPQHF.